Following are 32 T cell receptor beta chains from one sample sequenced in a study of blood T cell repertoires in COVID-19. Libraries were prepared by immunoSEQ multiplex PCR; TCRdb keeps only in-frame clonotypes and omits some of them. The table has 130,000 or so clones, more than 85% seen once. The sequenced sample was peripheral blood. The receptors were gathered from a man in his fifties with active or convalescent COVID-19.

The J gene is TRBJ2-5, the V gene TRBV5-1; no clear D. Germline CDR1 reads SGHRS; CDR2 reads YFSETQ. The CDR3 has 13 amino acids. V was clipped by 1 base and J by 4 bases, with 8 bases between them. CDR3 amino acids: CASSLNAGETQYF. CDR3 coding DNA: TGCGCCAGCAGCTTGAACGCCGGAGAGACCCAGTACTTC. Based on the CDR3 plus reference TRBV5-1 and TRBJ2-5, the full variable domain is KAGVTQTPRYLIKTRGQQVTLSCSPISGHRSVSWYQQTPGQGLQFLFEYFSETQRNKGNFPGRFSGRQFSNSRSEMNVSTLELGDSALYLCASSLNAGETQYFGPGTRLLVL.

This rearrangement joins TRBV28 to TRBJ1-5; the D is unclear. The V gene's germline CDR1 is MDHEN and CDR2 SYDVKM. V shed 5 bases and J shed 7 bases, with 9 bases lying between them. There are 12 residues in the CDR3. The CDR3 spells CASSVDIQPQHF. In DNA, the CDR3 is TGTGCCAGCAGTGTCGACATCCAGCCCCAGCATTTT.

This clone was counted a single time. The rearrangement links TRBV28 to TRBJ2-3; 7 bases map to TRBD2. Germline assignment: CDR1 MDHEN and CDR2 SYDVKM. The CDR3 consists of 15 residues. The V gene end was trimmed by 8 bases and the J gene end by 2 bases; junction bases not matched to a gene: 10. Written as DNA, the CDR3 is TGTGCCAGCCGGGGTCGACTAGCAGACACAGATACGCAGTATTTT. The encoded protein is CASRGRLADTDTQYF.

The chain is built from TRBV5-3 and TRBJ2-5, with D maybe TRBD1 (7 bases). TRBV5-3 is an open reading frame, and its role is uncertain. CDR3 length: 16 residues. V lost 0 bases to trimming and J lost 4 bases, with 16 bases between them. For the CDR3, the DNA is TGTGCCAGAAGCTTGGGGACAGGCCTCGGGGGAGAGACCCAGTACTTC. Residues: CARSLGTGLGGETQYF.

This sequence joins TRBV27 and TRBJ2-3; 7 bases agree with TRBD2. This CDR3 spans 16 amino acids. CDR1 and CDR2 (germline): MNHEY, SMNVEV (reference sequence). V lost 7 bases, J lost 0 bases, and 10 bases stayed unmatched. The CDR3 coding sequence is TGTGCCAGCAACCACTGGGAGGGAGGTAGCACAGATACGCAGTATTTT. This codes for CASNHWEGGSTDTQYF.

The rearrangement uses TRBV13 and TRBJ2-2; D is perhaps TRBD2 (5 bases). The CDR3 consists of 16 residues. The germline V gene has CDR1 PRHDT and CDR2 FYEKMQ (reference sequence). V lost 0 bases, J lost 5 bases, and 13 bases lay in between. The CDR3 here is CASSLGLGGLTGELFF. CDR3 bases: TGTGCCAGCAGCTTAGGCCTAGGCGGGTTAACCGGGGAGCTGTTTTTT.

This sequence joins TRBV28 and TRBJ2-5; 9 bases are shared with TRBD1. The CDR3 extends over 15 amino acids. Germline values: CDR1 MDHEN, CDR2 SYDVKM. Germline trimming cut 6 bases from V and 1 base from J; bases unmatched to any gene: 6. CDR3 DNA: TGTGCCAGCAGCCCGGGACAGGGCCCCCAAGAGACCCAGTACTTC. Amino acids: CASSPGQGPQETQYF.

V usage is TRBV29-1 and J usage is TRBJ1-1, with 8 positions matching TRBD1. The ends lost 3 bases at V and 5 bases at J; junction bases unmatched: 8. The CDR3 length is 14 residues. CDR1 and CDR2 from the germline V gene are SQVTM and ANQGSEA. The CDR3 sequence is CSVDAGGLGTEAFF. DNA of the CDR3: TGCAGCGTTGATGCAGGGGGCTTGGGAACTGAAGCTTTCTTT.

This clone was seen a single time. V is TRBV10-1 and J is TRBJ2-1, with 13 bases fitting TRBD2. V lost 1 base, J lost 7 bases, and 4 bases stayed unmatched. CDR3 length: 16 amino acids. Per germline, CDR1 WNHNN and CDR2 SYGVQD (reference sequence). The CDR3 DNA follows: TGCGCCAGCAGTGAGTACAGACTAGCGGGAGGAAATGAGCAGTTCTTC. Its protein product is CASSEYRLAGGNEQFF.

The sample holds a few counts of this clone. The CDR3 region has the DNA TGCGCCAGCAGTGTTACCAGGGATAGCGAGCAGTACTTC. Translated, it gives CASSVTRDSEQYF. The chain carries TRBV10-1 and TRBJ2-7; tentative D call: TRBD1 (5 bases). Germline CDR1 is WNHNN and CDR2 is SYGVQD (reference sequence). This CDR3 comprises 13 residues. The germline V and J ends were trimmed by 4 bases and 6 bases, with 13 bases remaining between them.

Here the CDR3 reads CASSRGVHANTGELFF. CDR3 nucleotide sequence: TGTGCCAGCAGCCGAGGTGTGCATGCGAACACCGGGGAGCTGTTTTTT. The J gene is TRBJ2-2, the V gene TRBV5-4; D not certain. There are 16 residues in the CDR3. The germline V gene has CDR1 SGHNT and CDR2 YYREEE (reference sequence). The V end was cut by 4 bases, the J end by 0 bases, with 13 bases between.

This clone was found once. This rearrangement joins TRBV5-1 to TRBJ2-7; 15 nucleotides agree with TRBD2. Germline V gene data show CDR1 as SGHRS and CDR2 as YFSETQ. J was trimmed by 4 bases and V by 4 bases; bases with no gene match: 6. The CDR3 extends over 16 amino acids. The CDR3 coding sequence is TGCGCCAGCAGCCCTGGGACTAGCGGGAGGCCTTACGAGCAGTACTTC. Its translation is CASSPGTSGRPYEQYF.

This clone turned up a few times. The genes are TRBV28 and TRBJ2-7; 8 bases fit TRBD2. CDR1 is MDHEN, CDR2 SYDVKM, per germline. The J segment lost 4 bases and the V segment lost 4 bases, leaving 0 bases of the junction unmatched. The CDR3 consists of 12 residues. In DNA form, the CDR3 reads TGTGCCAGCAGTTCGGGGGGGTACGAGCAGTACTTC. Its translation: CASSSGGYEQYF. Full variable domain (remainder filled in from reference TRBV28 and TRBJ2-7): DVKVTQSSRYLVKRTGEKVFLECVQDMDHENMFWYRQDPGLGLRLIYFSYDVKMKEKGDIPEGYSVSREKKERFSLILESASTNQTSMYLCASSSGGYEQYFGPGTRLTVT.

This sequence joins TRBV10-3 and TRBJ1-1; perhaps TRBD1 as D (5 bases). Germline CDR1 is ENHRY and CDR2 is SYGVKD. The germline V and J ends were trimmed by 6 bases and 4 bases, with 15 bases remaining between them. The CDR3 runs 14 residues. This CDR3 reads CAIRGNQGGTEAFF. Written as DNA, the CDR3 is TGTGCCATCAGGGGAAATCAGGGTGGCACTGAAGCTTTCTTT.

The rearrangement uses TRBV28 and TRBJ2-7; TRBD2 aligns across 8 bases. The CDR3 spans 15 residues. Germline values: CDR1 MDHEN, CDR2 SYDVKM. J gave up 4 bases and V 5 bases, and 10 bases lay outside the gene matches. CDR3 in amino acids: CASSVPGTRSYEQYF. The CDR3 nucleotides read TGTGCCAGCAGTGTGCCCGGGACTAGGTCTTACGAGCAGTACTTC.

V is TRBV25-1 and J is TRBJ2-2; a weak D match, TRBD2 (6 bases). Germline V gives CDR1 MGHDK, CDR2 SYGVNS. With 10 bases removed from V and 3 bases from J, the gap between germline ends came to 18 bases. There are 15 residues in the CDR3. CDR3 nucleotides: TGTGCCACCCCGAGATGGGGGGTACACACCGGGGAGCTGTTTTTT. Amino acids: CATPRWGVHTGELFF.

The V call is TRBV9, the J call TRBJ1-1, with 7 bases that match TRBD1. Germline CDR1 is SGDLS and CDR2 is YYNGEE. This CDR3 has 17 amino acids. Unmatched junction bases numbered 12, after V lost 0 bases and J lost 4 bases. This CDR3 reads CASSVGQGYLPFTEAFF. The CDR3 bases are TGTGCCAGCAGCGTAGGACAGGGCTACCTACCCTTCACTGAAGCTTTCTTT. The full variable domain, completed using reference TRBV9 and TRBJ1-1, is DSGVTQTPKHLITATGQRVTLRCSPRSGDLSVYWYQQSLDQGLQFLIQYYNGEERAKGNILERFSAQQFPDLHSELNLSSLELGDSALYFCASSVGQGYLPFTEAFFGQGTRLTVV.

This clone was recorded many times. The gene calls are TRBV7-2 and TRBJ2-7, with D maybe TRBD1 (6 bases). V was shortened by 3 bases and J by 3 bases, with 15 bases between the two germline ends. In germline, CDR1 is SGHTA, CDR2 FQGNSA. The CDR3 has 15 amino acids. CDR3 DNA sequence: TGTGCCAGCAGCTTCAAACAGGGTTCCCTCTACGAGCAGTACTTC. As protein: CASSFKQGSLYEQYF.

This rearrangement joins TRBV10-3 to TRBJ2-2; TRBD1 agrees at 8 bases. The CDR3 is 17 residues long. In germline, CDR1 is ENHRY, CDR2 SYGVKD. Unmatched junction bases numbered 11, after V lost 2 bases and J lost 6 bases. CDR3 nucleotide sequence: TGTGCCATCAGTGAGACCACAGGGGGATTTGTCTCCGGGGAGCTGTTTTTT. Its protein product is CAISETTGGFVSGELFF.

This chain links TRBV6-5 with TRBJ1-5; D unclear. The CDR3 length is 14 residues. Trimming left V 5 bases short and J 2 bases short, with 10 bases between. The germline CDR1 and CDR2 sequences are MNHEY and SVGAGI. The CDR3 DNA reads TGTGCCAGCAGTAATGGTGCGGGCAATCAGCCCCAGCATTTT. Its translation is CASSNGAGNQPQHF.

CDR3 nucleotides: TGTGCCAGCAGCCAAGACAGACTAGCGGGAGCTGGGGCCAACGTCCTGACTTTC. The encoded protein is CASSQDRLAGAGANVLTF. The gene calls are TRBV4-2 and TRBJ2-6, with 12 bases aligning to TRBD2. The ends lost 0 bases at V and 2 bases at J; junction bases unmatched: 2. Germline V lookup: CDR1 LGHNA, CDR2 YNFKEQ. This CDR3 has 18 amino acids.

This clone was detected only a few times. The chain combines TRBV27 with TRBJ2-2; no firm D call. V gave up 4 bases and J gave up 3 bases, with 12 bases separating them. The germline V gene encodes CDR1 MNHEY and CDR2 SMNVEV (reference sequence). The CDR3 is 15 amino acids. The CDR3 reads CASSSAARYTGELFF. The CDR3 nucleotides read TGTGCCAGCAGTTCCGCCGCTAGGTACACCGGGGAGCTGTTTTTT.

The gene calls are TRBV7-8 and TRBJ2-2; tentative D call: TRBD2 (6 bases). Germline CDR1 and CDR2: SGHVS and FQNEAQ. CDR3 length equals 13 residues. The CDR3 bases are TGTGGTACGGGCGGGGCGAACACCGGGGAGCTGTTTTTT. It yields the protein CGTGGANTGELFF.

The chain employs TRBV9 and TRBJ2-1, with TRBD1 matching over 11 bases. In germline, CDR1 is SGDLS, CDR2 YYNGEE. After removal of 0 bases from V and 9 bases from J, the junction contained 8 bases not matched to a gene. This CDR3 contains 16 residues. CDR3 residues: CASSVGPGQGGFEQFF. The DNA for the CDR3 is TGTGCCAGCAGCGTAGGACCGGGACAGGGGGGCTTTGAGCAGTTCTTC.

The chain joins TRBV18 to TRBJ1-5; TRBD1 agrees at 8 bases. V trimming: 3 bases; J trimming: 7 bases; junction bases outside the gene matches: 11. The V gene's germline CDR1 is KGHSH and CDR2 LQKENI. This CDR3 is 16 amino acids long. CDR3 region: CASSPQGAIDWQPQHF. The CDR3 region has the DNA TGTGCCAGCTCACCCCAGGGGGCTATTGACTGGCAGCCCCAGCATTTT.

This chain joins TRBV30 and TRBJ1-6; D gene unclear. Trimming left V 5 bases short and J 11 bases short, with 13 bases between. The CDR3 covers 12 residues. The germline gives CDR1 GTSNPN, CDR2 SVGIG (reference sequence). The chain's CDR3 is CAWDHSGPPLHF. The CDR3 DNA reads as TGTGCCTGGGACCATTCTGGGCCACCCCTCCACTTT.

This rearrangement joins TRBV5-1 to TRBJ2-7; a weak D match, TRBD2 (7 bases). V dropped 1 base and J dropped 7 bases, with 18 bases sitting between them. The CDR3 sequence is 15 residues long. Per germline, CDR1 SGHRS and CDR2 YFSETQ. The CDR3 loop reads CASSLTGGALFEQYF. The CDR3, as DNA: TGCGCCAGCAGCTTGACGGGGGGCGCACTTTTTGAGCAGTACTTC.

The J gene is TRBJ2-1, the V gene TRBV2, with 11 bases fitting TRBD2. CDR3 length: 16 amino acids. Germline V gives CDR1 SNHLY, CDR2 FYNNEI. After removal of 3 bases from V and 5 bases from J, the junction contained 6 bases not matched to a gene. The CDR3, as DNA: TGTGCCAGCAGTGATCTAGCGGGAGGTTGGAACAATGAGCAGTTCTTC. It specifies CASSDLAGGWNNEQFF.

The chain employs TRBV15 and TRBJ2-1; 8 positions match TRBD2. The CDR3 is 17 amino acids. Germline V gives CDR1 LNHNV, CDR2 YYDKDF (reference sequence). V gave up 0 bases and J gave up 0 bases; unmatched junction bases: 4. In DNA, the CDR3 is TGTGCCACCAGCAGAGAGCCGACTAGCGTCTCCTACAATGAGCAGTTCTTC. Translated, it gives CATSREPTSVSYNEQFF.

In this sample, this clone turned up once. The rearrangement joins TRBV3-1 (or the pseudogene TRBV3-2) to TRBJ2-3; 11 nucleotides agree with TRBD1. The CDR3 runs 16 residues. Germline V gives CDR1 LGHDT, CDR2 YNNKEL (reference sequence). V was clipped by 0 bases and J by 4 bases; unmatched bases: 3. CDR3 protein: CASSQDAGQGADTQYF. As DNA, the CDR3 is TGTGCCAGCAGCCAAGATGCGGGACAGGGGGCAGATACGCAGTATTTT.

The chain joins TRBV2 to TRBJ1-5; tentative D call: TRBD1 (6 bases). The CDR3 contains 15 residues. Trimming removed 7 bases at V and 6 bases at J, with 19 bases between. The V gene's germline CDR1 is SNHLY and CDR2 FYNNEI. The CDR3 DNA follows: TGTGCCAGCACTAACGGGAGGGGGTCGACTCAGCCCCAGCATTTT. Amino acid sequence: CASTNGRGSTQPQHF.

This chain links TRBV28 with TRBJ1-2; 7 bases agree with TRBD1. Germline CDR1 and CDR2: MDHEN and SYDVKM. The CDR3 extends over 14 amino acids. V dropped 4 bases and J dropped 2; count of bases not matched to a gene: 4. The CDR3 DNA follows: TGTGCCAGCAGTTCGACAGGGTGGAACTATGGCTACACCTTC. The encoded protein is CASSSTGWNYGYTF.